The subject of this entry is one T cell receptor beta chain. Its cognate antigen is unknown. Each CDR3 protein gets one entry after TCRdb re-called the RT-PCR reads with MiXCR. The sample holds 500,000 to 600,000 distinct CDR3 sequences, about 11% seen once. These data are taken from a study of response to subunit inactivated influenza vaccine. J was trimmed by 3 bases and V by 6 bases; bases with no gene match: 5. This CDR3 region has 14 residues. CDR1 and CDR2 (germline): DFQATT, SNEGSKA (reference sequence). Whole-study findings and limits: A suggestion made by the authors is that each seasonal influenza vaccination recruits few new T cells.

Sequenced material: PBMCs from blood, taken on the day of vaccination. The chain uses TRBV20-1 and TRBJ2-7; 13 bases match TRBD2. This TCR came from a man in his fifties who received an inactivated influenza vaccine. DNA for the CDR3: TGCAGTGCGTTGACTAGCGGGAGGTTCTACGAGCAGTACTTC. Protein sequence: CSALTSGRFYEQYF.